Each of the 20 T cell receptor beta chains below was sequenced from the same sample in a study of T-cell memory formation after mild COVID-19. TCRdb reprocessed the 5' RACE reads via MiXCR and lists one record per CDR3 protein. The table has 200,000 to 300,000 distinct CDR3 sequences, approximately 15% seen once. The sample consisted of PBMCs or a T cell subset sorted from them (not recorded which). These receptors were taken from a man aged 18-30 years who had mild COVID-19 (a few samples of this study predate the infection). Cell type and time point are not known.

This clonotype showed up just a few times. V is TRBV4-1 and J is TRBJ2-7; TRBD1 matches at 7 bases. V was clipped by 0 bases and J by 0 bases; unmatched bases: 11. The CDR3 is made up of 18 amino acids. Germline CDR1 reads MGHRA; CDR2 reads YSYEKL. The CDR3 DNA follows: TGCGCCAGCAGCCAAGATCCAAGGACAGGCAAGGCCTCCTACGAGCAGTACGTC. This encodes CASSQDPRTGKASYEQYV.

The chain recombines TRBV9 with TRBJ2-1; D may be TRBD2 (5 bases). V gave up 0 bases and J gave up 6 bases, with 13 bases separating them. The CDR3 is 15 residues long. Germline CDR1 reads SGDLS; CDR2 reads YYNGEE. The DNA of the CDR3 is TGTGCCAGCAGCGTAGTTCCGGGGTATACCAATGAGCAGTTCTTC. Translating gives CASSVVPGYTNEQFF.

This clonotype appeared a few times. This sequence joins TRBV6-1 and TRBJ2-1; D perhaps matches TRBD1 (6 bases). The CDR3 length is 15 residues. V was cut by 2 bases and J by 7 bases, with 15 bases left in between. CDR1 is MNHNS and CDR2 is SASEGT in the germline V gene. The CDR3, as DNA: TGTGCCAGCAGTGAAAGGGCAGGGGAAGGGAATGAGCAGTTCTTC. Amino acids: CASSERAGEGNEQFF.

This chain uses TRBV7-6 with TRBJ2-1; possible D gene TRBD2, 6 bases. The CDR3 has 13 residues. Germline V gene data show CDR1 as SGHVS and CDR2 as FNYEAQ. Trimming left V 5 bases short and J 10 bases short, with 15 bases between. The CDR3 nucleotides read TGTGCCAGCAGCCCCTCGGGACTTTTAGAGCAGTTCTTC. Translating gives CASSPSGLLEQFF.

The chain links TRBV11-2 to TRBJ1-4, with D possibly TRBD1 on 5 matching bases. V was pared by 0 bases and J by 10 bases, with 12 bases between. The CDR3 is 14 amino acids. Germline V gene data show CDR1 as SGHAT and CDR2 as FQNNGV. This CDR3 reads CASSLDPGPRKLFF. In DNA, the CDR3 is TGTGCCAGCAGCTTAGATCCGGGGCCCCGAAAACTGTTTTTT.

This clonotype was detected a few times. J is TRBJ1-3 and V is TRBV25-1; D possibly corresponds to TRBD1 (5 bases). The CDR3 length is 14 residues. V was pared by 6 bases and J by 8 bases, with 17 bases between. Germline loops: CDR1 MGHDK, CDR2 SYGVNS. The CDR3 DNA follows: TGTGCCAGCAGCCCCGGAGGGGCGGGGTACACCATATATTTT. Amino acid sequence: CASSPGGAGYTIYF.

The rearrangement uses TRBV12-3 or TRBV12-4 and TRBJ1-3, with D possibly being TRBD1 (5 bases). The CDR3 totals 14 residues. V dropped 7 bases and J dropped 1 base, with 11 bases sitting between them. DNA of the CDR3: TGTGCCAGCAACTTGGGGGTTTCTGGAAACACCATATATTTT. This sequence encodes CASNLGVSGNTIYF.

This clonotype was counted between two and nine times. V and J are TRBV21-1 and TRBJ2-5; the DNA was not compared with TRBD2, the D call given in the table. TRBV21-1 is termed a pseudogene. This CDR3 comprises 13 residues. The CDR3 is CASDGTMGETQYF. The CDR3 DNA sequence: TGTGCCAGCGACGGGACTATGGGGGAGACCCAGTACTTC.

The rearrangement links TRBV4-2 to TRBJ1-1; 7 bases map to TRBD1. Germline lookup yields CDR1 LGHNA and CDR2 YNFKEQ. J lost 0 bases, V lost 0 bases, and 1 base had no gene match. The CDR3 spans 15 residues. This chain's CDR3 is CASSQEDRMNTEAFF. As DNA, the CDR3 is TGTGCCAGCAGCCAAGAGGACAGGATGAACACTGAAGCTTTCTTT.

This clonotype was observed at least ten times. This chain uses TRBV7-2 with TRBJ2-3; no firm D call. Germline V CDR1 and CDR2: SGHTA, FQGNSA. This CDR3 is 13 amino acids long. V was trimmed by 2 bases and J by 1 base, leaving 4 bases between them. This CDR3 reads CASSLSGTDTQYF. The DNA of the CDR3 is TGTGCCAGCAGCTTATCAGGCACAGATACGCAGTATTTT.

The table lists this clonotype with a few counts. The rearrangement uses TRBV5-1 and TRBJ2-1; 10 bases are shared with TRBD1. Germline V CDR1 and CDR2: SGHRS, YFSETQ. The CDR3 has 14 residues. After removal of 0 bases from V and 14 bases from J, the junction contained 8 bases not matched to a gene. As DNA, the CDR3 is TGCGCCAGCAGCTTGGGACAGGGGGCCGCCAGGAAGTTCTTC. It encodes CASSLGQGAARKFF.

In its sample, this clonotype was seen a few times. The chain uses TRBV12-3 or TRBV12-4 and TRBJ2-1, with 9 bases aligning to TRBD2. This CDR3 region has 15 residues. Losses at the gene ends were 8 bases for V and 0 bases for J; bases not matched to a gene: 5. The CDR3 protein is CASLAGADSYNEQFF. CDR3 DNA: TGTGCCAGCTTAGCGGGGGCCGACTCCTACAATGAGCAGTTCTTC.

The J gene is TRBJ2-1, the V gene TRBV23-1, with 8 bases fitting TRBD2. TRBV23-1 is placed among ORFs of uncertain function. The CDR3 has 15 amino acids. V dropped 8 bases and J dropped 8; count of bases not matched to a gene: 14. In DNA, the CDR3 is TGCGCCAGCGTGACCGGACTAGCCGGGGGGTATGAGCAGTTCTTC. Its protein is CASVTGLAGGYEQFF.

This clonotype was found a few times. This sequence joins TRBV11-2 and TRBJ2-3, with 8 positions matching TRBD1. The CDR3 is 16 residues long. Germline-derived CDR1 and CDR2 are SGHAT and FQNNGV. The V segment lost 5 bases and the J segment 1 base; nucleotides outside the gene matches: 8. The CDR3 loop is CASSLNRGSGTDTQYF. The CDR3 nucleotides are TGTGCCAGCAGCCTAAACAGGGGGAGTGGCACAGATACGCAGTATTTT.

This clonotype was counted at least ten times. This chain uses TRBV5-1 with TRBJ1-1, with a tentative D call TRBD1 (5 bases). CDR3 size: 14 residues. Germline CDR1 reads SGHRS; CDR2 reads YFSETQ. V dropped 2 bases and J dropped 1 base, with 9 bases sitting between them. The CDR3 nucleotides are TGCGCCAGCAGCTTCCAGGGACCGAACACTGAAGCTTTCTTT. Translating it yields CASSFQGPNTEAFF.

The genes are TRBV6-5 and TRBJ2-1, with TRBD1 as a possible D gene (6 bases). The CDR3 sequence is 16 residues long. V was cut by 6 bases and J by 0 bases, with 15 bases left in between. CDR1 and CDR2 from the germline V gene are MNHEY and SVGAGI. Here the CDR3 reads CASRGRQASSYNEQFF. In DNA, the CDR3 is TGTGCCAGCAGAGGGAGACAGGCCAGCTCCTACAATGAGCAGTTCTTC.

The chain joins TRBV7-3 to TRBJ2-3; D tentatively fits TRBD1 or TRBD2 (6 bases each). V was cut by 5 bases and J by 1 base, with 16 bases left in between. Per the germline V gene, CDR1 is SGHTA and CDR2 is FQGTGA. The CDR3 is made up of 16 amino acids. The CDR3 DNA reads as TGTGCCAGCAGCCCAAATCTGGGGGGCGGCACAGATACGCAGTATTTT. Protein: CASSPNLGGGTDTQYF.

This clonotype was picked up a small number of times. Written as DNA, the CDR3 is TGTGCCAGCAGGTGGCTCTCTGGAAACACCATATATTTT. This sequence encodes CASRWLSGNTIYF. V usage is TRBV12-3 or TRBV12-4 and J usage is TRBJ1-3; D gene uncertain. This CDR3 comprises 13 residues. V was trimmed by 6 bases and J by 0 bases, leaving 6 bases between them.

The rearrangement joins TRBV7-6 to TRBJ2-5; weak D call: TRBD1 (7 bases). V was pared by 5 bases and J by 0 bases, with 19 bases between. The V gene's germline CDR1 is SGHVS and CDR2 FNYEAQ. The CDR3 runs 17 residues. The CDR3 coding sequence is TGTGCCAGCAGCCAATTTAGGGACAGCGGGTACCAAGAGACCCAGTACTTC. Translating it yields CASSQFRDSGYQETQYF. The variable domain in full, with the rest retrieved from reference TRBV7-6 and TRBJ2-5, is GAGVSQSPRYKVTKRGQDVALRCDPISGHVSLYWYRQALGQGPEFLTYFNYEAQQDKSGLPNDRFSAERPEGSISTLTIQRTEQRDSAMYRCASSQFRDSGYQETQYFGPGTRLLVL.

In its sample, this clonotype was seen many times. This chain links TRBV7-2 with TRBJ1-2; TRBD1 matches 8 bases. V was pared by 8 bases and J by 4 bases, with 3 bases of the junction left unmatched. CDR1 and CDR2 from the germline V gene are SGHTA and FQGNSA. The CDR3 is made up of 12 amino acids. This CDR3 is CASGGQGYGYTF. CDR3 DNA sequence: TGTGCCAGCGGAGGACAGGGCTATGGCTACACCTTC. The complete variable domain, with remaining parts taken from reference TRBV7-2 and TRBJ1-2, reads GAGVSQSPSNKVTEKGKDVELRCDPISGHTALYWYRQSLGQGLEFLIYFQGNSAPDKSGLPSDRFSAERTGGSVSTLTIQRTQQEDSAVYLCASGGQGYGYTFGSGTRLTVV.